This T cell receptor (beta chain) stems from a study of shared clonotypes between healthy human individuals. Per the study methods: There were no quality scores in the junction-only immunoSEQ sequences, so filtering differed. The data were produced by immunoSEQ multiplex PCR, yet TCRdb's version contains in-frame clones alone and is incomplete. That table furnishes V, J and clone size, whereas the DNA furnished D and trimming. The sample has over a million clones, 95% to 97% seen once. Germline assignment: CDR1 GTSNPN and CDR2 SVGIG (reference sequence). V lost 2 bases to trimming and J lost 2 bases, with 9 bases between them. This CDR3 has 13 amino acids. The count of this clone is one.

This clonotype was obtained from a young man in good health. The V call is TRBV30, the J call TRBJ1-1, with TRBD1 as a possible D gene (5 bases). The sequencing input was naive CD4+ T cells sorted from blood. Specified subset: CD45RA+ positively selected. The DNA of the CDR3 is TGTGCCTGGAGTCGACAGATAAACACTGAAGCTTTCTTT. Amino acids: CAWSRQINTEAFF.